Shown below are 18 T cell receptor beta chains from a single sample sequenced in a study of T-cell memory formation after mild COVID-19. One entry per CDR3 protein results from TCRdb running MiXCR on the 5' RACE reads. The table includes approximately 400,000 distinct CDR3 sequences, 20% to 25% detected once. The sequencing sample was made of PBMCs or a T cell subset sorted from them (not recorded which). These TCRs come from an adult woman who had mild COVID-19 (a few samples of this study predate the infection). Cell type and time point are not known.

This clonotype came up a few times. The chain carries TRBV5-1 and TRBJ1-2, with no clear D. CDR3 length equals 12 residues. V was shortened by 4 bases and J by 0 bases, with 4 bases between the two germline ends. Germline CDR1 is SGHRS and CDR2 is YFSETQ. For the CDR3, the DNA is TGCGCCAGCAGCAGCACTAACTATGGCTACACCTTC. Protein product: CASSSTNYGYTF.

This clonotype occurred many times. V usage is TRBV7-9 and J usage is TRBJ2-7; 8 nucleotides agree with TRBD2. The CDR3 covers 16 residues. Germline lookup yields CDR1 SEHNR and CDR2 FQNEAQ (reference sequence). Unmatched junction bases numbered 9, after V lost 4 bases and J lost 1 base. The CDR3 DNA follows: TGTGCCAGCAGCTCGGGGCTAGCGGGCTATTCCTACGAGCAGTACTTC. It is translated as CASSSGLAGYSYEQYF.

This clonotype was seen once. The V call is TRBV30, the J call TRBJ1-1; a possible D gene is TRBD1 (5 bases). Germline V gives CDR1 GTSNPN, CDR2 SVGIG (reference sequence). Between the trimmed V and J ends, which lost 5 bases and 1 base, there was a span of 17 bases. This CDR3 is 15 amino acids long. CDR3 in DNA: TGTGCCTGGGGGGGGTTGGGATCTGCGAACACTGAAGCTTTCTTT. Its translation is CAWGGLGSANTEAFF.

There are a few counts of this clonotype. The chain is built from TRBV29-1 and TRBJ2-5; TRBD2 matches 7 bases. This CDR3 contains 12 residues. The germline gives CDR1 SQVTM, CDR2 ANQGSEA. V dropped 4 bases and J dropped 5; count of bases not matched to a gene: 4. This CDR3 reads CSVGEGHETQYF. CDR3 bases: TGCAGCGTTGGGGAGGGCCATGAGACCCAGTACTTC.

The chain recombines TRBV7-3 with TRBJ2-5, with D hard to call. Deletions cut 0 bases from V and 5 bases from J, with 7 bases between. Per the germline V gene, CDR1 is SGHTA and CDR2 is FQGTGA. The CDR3 sequence is 13 residues long. The CDR3 loop is CASSLTLYETQYF. For the CDR3, the DNA is TGTGCCAGCAGCTTAACCCTTTATGAGACCCAGTACTTC.

This chain uses TRBV27 with TRBJ1-5; D ambiguous. Germline V gives CDR1 MNHEY, CDR2 SMNVEV (reference sequence). The CDR3 contains 13 residues. Deletions cut 3 bases from V and 8 bases from J, with 11 bases between. The CDR3 DNA reads TGTGCCAGCAGTTTGGGCAGCCGGGAGCCCCAGCATTTT. Its translation: CASSLGSREPQHF.

The chain uses TRBV9 and TRBJ1-3; D not certain. Trimming took 3 bases from V and 6 from J, leaving 10 bases between them. CDR1 and CDR2 (germline): SGDLS, YYNGEE. CDR3 length: 13 amino acids. The CDR3 nucleotides are TGTGCCAGCAGCGGTGGGGTTTCAAACACCATATATTTT. This codes for CASSGGVSNTIYF.

The chain uses TRBV20-1 and TRBJ2-7, with 8 bases aligning to TRBD1. This CDR3 comprises 17 residues. Germline V gene lookup returns CDR1 DFQATT and CDR2 SNEGSKA (reference sequence). V lost 1 base and J lost 4; bases outside the gene matches: 15. The CDR3 DNA sequence: TGCAGTGCTAGAGGGAGTCCGCCGCGACAGGGGTTTTACGAGCAGTACTTC. Amino acid sequence: CSARGSPPRQGFYEQYF.

V and J are TRBV7-3 and TRBJ2-6; 10 bases match TRBD1. The V gene's germline CDR1 is SGHTA and CDR2 FQGTGA. V shed 5 bases and J 0 bases; nucleotides not matched to a gene: 7. This CDR3 has 18 amino acids. DNA for the CDR3: TGTGCCAGCAGCGTAGGGACAGGGGCAGTCTCTGGGGCCAACGTCCTGACTTTC. This translates into CASSVGTGAVSGANVLTF.

This clonotype was detected only a few times. DNA of the CDR3: TGCGCCAGCAGCCTGAGCCTAGGACAGGGCATTGACACTGAAGCTTTCTTT. This sequence encodes CASSLSLGQGIDTEAFF. The chain has TRBV4-1 and TRBJ1-1; 8 bases are a match to TRBD1. The CDR3 totals 17 residues. The germline CDR1 and CDR2 sequences are MGHRA and YSYEKL. Trimming took 4 bases from V and 3 from J; bases not matched to a gene: 13.

This clonotype was seen repeatedly, ten times or more. The chain is built from TRBV15 and TRBJ1-5, with 9 bases identical to TRBD1. With V trimmed by 1 base and J by 1 base, 2 bases remained unmatched. Germline-derived CDR1 and CDR2 are LNHNV and YYDKDF (reference sequence). This CDR3 has 16 residues. The CDR3, as DNA: TGTGCCACCAGCAGAGTGACAGGGGGAAGCAATCAGCCCCAGCATTTT. This codes for CATSRVTGGSNQPQHF. The whole variable domain, remainder taken from reference TRBV15 and TRBJ1-5, is DAMVIQNPRYQVTQFGKPVTLSCSQTLNHNVMYWYQQKSSQAPKLLFHYYDKDFNNEADTPDNFQSRRPNTSFCFLDIRSPGLGDTAMYLCATSRVTGGSNQPQHFGDGTRLSIL.

This clonotype occurred a few times. This chain links TRBV7-2 with TRBJ2-3; TRBD2 matches 12 bases. Unmatched junction bases numbered 1, after V lost 0 bases and J lost 0 bases. The CDR3 loop spans 17 amino acids. The germline V gene encodes CDR1 SGHTA and CDR2 FQGNSA. CDR3 DNA sequence: TGTGCCAGCAGCTTAGCTGGGACTAGCGGGAGCACAGATACGCAGTATTTT. It yields the protein CASSLAGTSGSTDTQYF.

This clonotype was recorded many times. V usage is TRBV18 and J usage is TRBJ1-2; TRBD1 agrees at 7 bases. The J segment lost 2 bases and the V segment lost 1 base, leaving 4 bases of the junction unmatched. Germline loops: CDR1 KGHSH, CDR2 LQKENI. This CDR3 region has 15 residues. CDR3: CASSPQATGNYGYTF. CDR3 sequence (DNA): TGTGCCAGCTCACCACAGGCGACAGGGAACTATGGCTACACCTTC.

The gene calls are TRBV5-1 and TRBJ2-4; tentative D call: TRBD2 (6 bases). CDR3 length equals 16 residues. Between the trimmed V and J ends, which lost 0 bases and 1 base, there was a span of 11 bases. From germline, CDR1 is SGHRS and CDR2 YFSETQ. The CDR3 protein is CASSLVDGGAKNIQYF. The CDR3 bases are TGCGCCAGCAGCTTGGTGGATGGAGGGGCCAAAAACATTCAGTACTTC.

This clonotype was counted at least ten times. This rearrangement joins TRBV7-8 to TRBJ1-5, with D maybe TRBD1 (5 bases). The V gene's germline CDR1 is SGHVS and CDR2 FQNEAQ. V was trimmed by 3 bases and J by 2 bases, leaving 8 bases between them. The CDR3 has 14 amino acids. CDR3 in DNA: TGTGCCAGCAGCTTCGACAGCGGCAATCAGCCCCAGCATTTT. Translating it yields CASSFDSGNQPQHF.

The chain links TRBV6-6 to TRBJ1-1; D ambiguous. The CDR3 runs to 13 residues. Trimming pared 7 bases from V and 4 bases from J, leaving 13 bases between. The germline V gene has CDR1 MNHNY and CDR2 SVGAGI (reference sequence). CDR3 nucleotides: TGTGCCAGCAATCCAGCCCTATCCACTGAAGCTTTCTTT. Translation: CASNPALSTEAFF.

The CDR3 coding sequence is TGTGCCAGTTGCCGAAACGGACTAGCTTTGAATGAGCAGTTCTTC. This sequence encodes CASCRNGLALNEQFF. The genes are TRBV7-8 and TRBJ2-1, with 8 nucleotides matching TRBD2. The CDR3 runs to 15 residues. Germline loops: CDR1 SGHVS, CDR2 FQNEAQ. V dropped 9 bases and J dropped 7; count of bases not matched to a gene: 14.

This clonotype has more than one count but fewer than ten. V usage is TRBV24-1 and J usage is TRBJ2-5; 14 bases line up with TRBD2. The germline CDR1 and CDR2 sequences are KGHDR and SFDVKD. Trimming cost V 4 bases and J 4 bases; bases outside gene matches: 10. The CDR3 extends over 18 amino acids. In DNA, the CDR3 is TGTGCCACCAGTGACCCCGGACTAGCGGGGGGATCCAGAGAGACCCAGTACTTC. It encodes CATSDPGLAGGSRETQYF.